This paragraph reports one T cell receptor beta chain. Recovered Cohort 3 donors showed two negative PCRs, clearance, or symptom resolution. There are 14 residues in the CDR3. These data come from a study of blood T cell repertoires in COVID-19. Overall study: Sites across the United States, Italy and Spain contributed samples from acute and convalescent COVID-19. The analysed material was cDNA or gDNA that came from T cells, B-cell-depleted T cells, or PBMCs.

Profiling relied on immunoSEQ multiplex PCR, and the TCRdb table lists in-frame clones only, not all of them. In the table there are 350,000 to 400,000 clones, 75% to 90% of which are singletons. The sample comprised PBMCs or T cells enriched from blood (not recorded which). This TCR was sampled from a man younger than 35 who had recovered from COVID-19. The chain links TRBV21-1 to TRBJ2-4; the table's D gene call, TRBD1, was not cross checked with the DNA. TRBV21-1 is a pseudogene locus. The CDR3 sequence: CASSKVRQGNIQYF. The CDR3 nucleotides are TGTGCCAGCAGCAAAGTGCGACAGGGAAACATTCAGTACTTC.